This T cell receptor beta chain was captured by sequencing in a study of lymphopenia after photon versus proton radiotherapy. As concerns this clone: Its specificity is not known.

Some clones are missing from TCRdb's copy, which holds only in-frame ones; the method was immunoSEQ multiplex PCR. The sample has 29,000 or so clones, approximately 87% seen once. Germline lookup yields CDR1 MNHEY and CDR2 SMNVEV (reference sequence). V was clipped by 4 bases and J by 1 base; unmatched bases: 3. The CDR3 is made up of 14 amino acids. Broader study findings: Relative stability marked proton patients; photon patients lost diversity and naive cells.

The chain is built from TRBV27 and TRBJ2-7; 8 bases fit TRBD1. Sequenced here: peripheral blood, sampled from a patient treated with proton-based radiotherapy. This receptor was identified in a woman aged 55 to 70 with cholangiocarcinoma. Some clones in this sample may be carry-over from other donors' samples. The CDR3 protein is CASSSDRGSYEQYF. The CDR3 nucleotides read TGTGCCAGCAGTTCCGACAGGGGATCCTACGAGCAGTACTTC.